This T cell receptor (beta chain) was found in a study of T-cell reconstitution after alpha-beta-depleted transplantation in children. This clonotype was recorded a few times. Preparation of the TCRbeta library was carried out with unique molecular identifiers. Via MiXCR, TCRdb re-called the PCR reads, giving one row per CDR3 protein. The table records about 360,000 distinct CDR3 sequences, 13% of them present only once. This TCR came from a human donor who donated a stem cell graft to a child with Fanconi anemia. Sequencing was performed on PBMCs, taken from the stem cell graft.

The chain's CDR3 is CASSQPGQGRTLHF. Here the CDR3 DNA reads TGTGCCAGCTCACAACCGGGACAGGGTCGCACCCTCCACTTT. The V gene is TRBV18, the J gene TRBJ1-6; 9 bases fit TRBD1. Germline-derived CDR1 and CDR2 are KGHSH and LQKENI. The trim removed 4 bases at V and 14 bases at J, leaving 9 bases unmatched. This CDR3 contains 14 residues.